The next 19 T cell receptor beta chains were all read from a single sample in a study of blood T cells in healthy people across ages. A second PCR, run for roughly 7 to 12 cycles, used a sample-barcoded 5' primer plus a J-beta primer mix. TCRdb passed the 5' RACE reads through MiXCR, listing each CDR3 protein once. The sample contains hundreds of thousands of distinct CDR3 sequences, about 21% of which appear only once. The sequencing input was blood. The receptor set was obtained from an older man in good health.

This chain links TRBV2 with TRBJ1-4; D is uncertain. Germline values: CDR1 SNHLY, CDR2 FYNNEI. The CDR3 length is 13 residues. Deletions cut 4 bases from V and 5 bases from J, with 8 bases between. Written as DNA, the CDR3 is TGTGCCAGCAGTGGAAGTCAAAATGAAAAACTGTTTTTT. It encodes CASSGSQNEKLFF. Variable domain in full (rest from reference TRBV2 and TRBJ1-4): EPEVTQTPSHQVTQMGQEVILRCVPISNHLYFYWYRQILGQKVEFLVSFYNNEISEKSEIFDDQFSVERPDGSNFTLKIRSTKLEDSAMYFCASSGSQNEKLFFGSGTQLSVL.

This clonotype was counted between two and nine times. This chain joins TRBV7-3 and TRBJ2-1; perhaps TRBD1 as D (6 bases). Per the germline V gene, CDR1 is SGHTA and CDR2 is FQGTGA. The ends were cut back, 5 bases at V and 3 bases at J, with 17 bases in the middle. The CDR3 totals 16 residues. The CDR3 DNA reads as TGTGCCAGCAGCGCACACTCCGGGACACTCTACAATGAGCAGTTCTTC. Translated, it gives CASSAHSGTLYNEQFF.

V usage is TRBV7-9 and J usage is TRBJ2-1; no clear D. The V end was cut by 3 bases, the J end by 10 bases, with 10 bases between. The germline gives CDR1 SEHNR, CDR2 FQNEAQ (reference sequence). CDR3 length: 12 amino acids. As DNA, the CDR3 is TGTGCCAGCAGCTTGAGCCTGGGGGAGCAGTTCTTC. This translates into CASSLSLGEQFF.

This rearrangement joins TRBV6-5 to TRBJ1-1; 7 bases match TRBD1. Germline lookup yields CDR1 MNHEY and CDR2 SVGAGI. This CDR3 region has 15 residues. V shed 10 bases and J 1 base; nucleotides not matched to a gene: 12. This chain's CDR3 is CANRIHGDRNTEAFF. The CDR3 DNA sequence: TGTGCCAACAGAATCCACGGGGACAGGAACACTGAAGCTTTCTTT.

This chain links TRBV29-1 with TRBJ2-1, with D hard to call. The germline gives CDR1 SQVTM, CDR2 ANQGSEA. CDR3 length: 11 residues. Trimming shortened V by 6 bases and J by 9 bases, and 12 bases separated the two germline ends. CDR3: CSVAVTGEQFF. CDR3 coding DNA: TGCAGCGTCGCCGTGACTGGTGAGCAGTTCTTC.

A few counts support this clonotype. The V and J genes are TRBV3-1 and TRBJ2-1; D is ambiguous. CDR1 LGHDT and CDR2 YNNKEL come from the germline V gene (reference sequence). With 4 bases removed from V and 9 bases from J, the gap between germline ends came to 10 bases. CDR3 size: 12 residues. DNA for the CDR3: TGTGCCAGCAGCCTTTATGGTCGTGAGCAGTTCTTC. Its protein product is CASSLYGREQFF.

This clonotype was recorded a few times. As the CDR3 is not closed by the conserved phenylalanine or tryptophan, this likely results from a read error. The CDR3 coding sequence is TGTGCCAGCAGTGGAGACGCAATGGTGCAGTTCTCC. This translates into CASSGDAMVQFS. The chain links TRBV2 to TRBJ2-1; D is unclear. This CDR3 has 12 amino acids. CDR1 is SNHLY and CDR2 is FYNNEI in the germline V gene. Deletions cut 4 bases from V and 12 bases from J, with 13 bases between.

This clonotype was picked up a small number of times. This rearrangement joins TRBV20-1 to TRBJ2-1; TRBD2 matches 9 bases. The CDR3 extends over 13 amino acids. CDR1 is DFQATT and CDR2 is SNEGSKA in the germline V gene (reference sequence). The V gene end was trimmed by 2 bases and the J gene end by 7 bases; junction bases not matched to a gene: 3. Written as DNA, the CDR3 is TGCAGTGCTAGACTAGCGGGGACGAATGAGCAGTTCTTC. Translated, it gives CSARLAGTNEQFF.

The chain joins TRBV29-1 to TRBJ2-5; TRBD2 matches 8 bases. The J call is uncertain, as TRBJ2-7 better fits the DNA end. Per the germline V gene, CDR1 is SQVTM and CDR2 is ANQGSEA. The CDR3 loop spans 13 amino acids. CDR3 nucleotides: TGCAGCGTGGAGGGATCGGGGGGGTACGAGCAGTACTTC. This codes for CSVEGSGGYEQYF.

This chain uses TRBV3-1 with TRBJ1-1, with D uncertain. With 0 bases removed from V and 7 bases from J, the gap between germline ends came to 6 bases. The germline V gene encodes CDR1 LGHDT and CDR2 YNNKEL (reference sequence). This CDR3 is built from 12 residues. The CDR3 nucleotides read TGTGCCAGCAGCCAAGATAAGGTTGAAGCTTTCTTT. This translates into CASSQDKVEAFF.

V is TRBV9 and J is TRBJ2-5; possibly TRBD2 for D (6 bases). Trimming left V 0 bases short and J 4 bases short, with 13 bases between. The CDR3 extends over 15 amino acids. Per germline, CDR1 SGDLS and CDR2 YYNGEE. CDR3 amino acids: CASSVAGGVRETQYF. CDR3 bases: TGTGCCAGCAGCGTAGCGGGCGGGGTCCGAGAGACCCAGTACTTC.

Here the CDR3 DNA reads TGTGCCAGCAGTTCCGGCCTAGCGGGAGCTAATGAAAATGAGCAGTTCTTC. This translates into CASSSGLAGANENEQFF. This chain links TRBV27 with TRBJ2-1, with TRBD2 identical over 10 bases. The CDR3 contains 17 residues. Germline trimming cut 4 bases from V and 7 bases from J; bases unmatched to any gene: 13. Germline V lookup: CDR1 MNHEY, CDR2 SMNVEV (reference sequence).

This clonotype occurred a few times. Written as DNA, the CDR3 is TGTGCCAGCAGCCAAGATGCGGGAAGCAACGGCCGCAAAAACATTCAGTACTTC. Encoded protein: CASSQDAGSNGRKNIQYF. The chain links TRBV3-1 to TRBJ2-4; possibly TRBD2 for D (6 bases). Per germline, CDR1 LGHDT and CDR2 YNNKEL (reference sequence). The ends were cut back, 0 bases at V and 3 bases at J, with 18 bases in the middle. This CDR3 spans 18 amino acids.

About this clonotype itself: This sequence may be a read error, since a much larger clone differs from it by one base. The chain links TRBV11-2 to TRBJ2-1, with a possible D match to TRBD2 (6 bases). Germline values: CDR1 SGHAT, CDR2 FQNNGV. This CDR3 contains 14 residues. The CDR3 protein is CACSLDGGTRPQFF. The CDR3 DNA reads as TGTGCCTGCAGCTTGGACGGGGGAACGAGGCCCCAGTTCTTC.

This clonotype was counted between two and nine times. Relative to the germline gene, one junction end is altered; a read error may explain this. The chain combines TRBV7-9 with TRBJ2-5; D is perhaps TRBD2 (5 bases). Germline CDR1 and CDR2: SEHNR and FQNEAQ (reference sequence). There are 14 residues in the CDR3. Written as DNA, the CDR3 is TGTGCCAGCAGCCCCCGGGAACACTCCTACGAGCAGTGCTTC. Protein product: CASSPREHSYEQCF.

This clonotype has just a few counts. The chain carries TRBV30 and TRBJ2-6, with TRBD1 as a possible D gene (6 bases). CDR1 is GTSNPN, CDR2 SVGIG, per germline (reference sequence). The V and J ends lost 3 bases and 1 base respectively, with 7 bases between them. The CDR3 loop spans 14 amino acids. The CDR3 DNA reads as TGTGCCTGGAGCACAGGGTCTGGGGCCAACGTCCTGACTTTC. Its translation is CAWSTGSGANVLTF.

This chain connects TRBV15 to TRBJ1-2; tentative D call: TRBD1 (5 bases). Trimming cost V 1 base and J 0 bases, with 12 bases left between them. Germline V lookup: CDR1 LNHNV, CDR2 YYDKDF (reference sequence). The CDR3 totals 16 residues. CDR3: CATSRGTGTANYGYTF. The DNA of the CDR3 is TGTGCCACCAGCAGAGGCACCGGGACGGCTAACTATGGCTACACCTTC.

This clonotype was observed a few times. The rearrangement uses TRBV2 and TRBJ2-5; perhaps D is TRBD1 or TRBD2 (6 bases each). Deletions cut 8 bases from V and 4 bases from J, with 8 bases between. This CDR3 has 11 amino acids. Germline assignment: CDR1 SNHLY and CDR2 FYNNEI. Written as DNA, the CDR3 is TGTGCCAGCGGAGGGGGAGAGACCCAGTACTTC. This gives the protein CASGGGETQYF.

This clonotype was observed at least ten times. One end of the junction does not line up with germline, which may come from a read error. The gene calls are TRBV5-1 and TRBJ2-5, with 14 bases fitting TRBD2. Germline CDR1 reads SGHRS; CDR2 reads YFSETQ. This CDR3 has 15 residues. The CDR3 nucleotides read TGTGCCAGCAGCTTGGGACTAGCGGGAGAAGAGACCCAGTACTTC. Protein sequence: CASSLGLAGEETQYF.